The rows below give T cell receptor beta chains drawn from one sample of a study of radiation and T cells in renal cell carcinoma. Using immunoSEQ multiplex PCR, the repertoire was profiled, and TCRdb retains in-frame clones only, with some absent. The sample lists about 49,000 clones; around 83% were seen once. Sequenced here: blood, sampled from a patient whose treatment included radiotherapy and nephrectomy. The receptors here all came from a woman in her seventies with renal cell carcinoma. Each CDR3 is given with its conserved first and last residue. A D gene is named only where the DNA matches it firmly. Clone size is stated in some rows and not others, as once, few, many or a class when expanded.

v_call	d_call	clone_size	j_call	cdr3_nt	cdr3_aa
TRBV10-3	-	once	TRBJ2-7	TGTGCCTCCCGGAGCCGGGACGACTCCTACGAGCAGTACTTC	CASRSRDDSYEQYF
TRBV19	-	once	TRBJ2-1	TGTGCCAGTAGTATAAAAGGGGCGTCGACCTACAATGAGCAGTTCTTC	CASSIKGASTYNEQFF
TRBV15	-	-	TRBJ2-5	TGTGCCACCAGCAGAGATCCCGGACCCCAAGAGACCCAGTACTTC	CATSRDPGPQETQYF
TRBV5-1	-	-	TRBJ1-1	TGCGCCAGCAGCTTGGTTCGGGACCCGAACACTGAAGCTTTCTTT	CASSLVRDPNTEAFF
TRBV27	-	few	TRBJ2-7	TGTGCCAGCAGTGTCAGGGTATCCTCCTACGAGCAGTACTTC	CASSVRVSSYEQYF
TRBV9	-	-	TRBJ2-3	TGTGCCAGCAGCGTAAGGACCCTCCGCACAGATACGCAGTATTTT	CASSVRTLRTDTQYF
TRBV18	TRBD2	once	TRBJ2-4	TGTGCCAGCTCCGTGGACTGGGGACTAGCGGAAACACGGACGGACATTCAGTACTTC	CASSVDWGLAETRTDIQYF
TRBV7-9	TRBD2	-	TRBJ2-2	TGTGCCAGCAGCACAAGCAGGGTGGGACTAGCGCCCACCGGGGAGCTGTTTTTT	CASSTSRVGLAPTGELFF
TRBV6-5	-	few	TRBJ1-1	TGTGCCAGCAGTCCTTTGGACCAAAACACTGAAGCTTTCTTT	CASSPLDQNTEAFF
TRBV5-8	-	-	TRBJ1-3	TGTGCCAGCAGCTTGAGGCGGCAGCCAGGAGGAAACACCATATATTTT	CASSLRRQPGGNTIYF
TRBV9	TRBD2	-	TRBJ2-4	TGTGCCAGCAGCGCGGGACTAGCGGGAGTTGGGGATCCCAAAAACATTCAGTACTTC	CASSAGLAGVGDPKNIQYF
TRBV2	-	-	TRBJ2-1	TGTGCCAGCAGTGAAAGGGACCCGGGATGGAATGAGCAGTTCTTC	CASSERDPGWNEQFF
TRBV18	TRBD2	-	TRBJ2-3	TGTGCCAGCTCACCCCCTGGCGGGAGTAGTGCTAGCACAGATACGCAGTATTTT	CASSPPGGSSASTDTQYF
TRBV5-1	-	-	TRBJ2-1	TGCGCCAGCAGCTTGGATCAGGGTATCGATGAGCAGTTCTTC	CASSLDQGIDEQFF